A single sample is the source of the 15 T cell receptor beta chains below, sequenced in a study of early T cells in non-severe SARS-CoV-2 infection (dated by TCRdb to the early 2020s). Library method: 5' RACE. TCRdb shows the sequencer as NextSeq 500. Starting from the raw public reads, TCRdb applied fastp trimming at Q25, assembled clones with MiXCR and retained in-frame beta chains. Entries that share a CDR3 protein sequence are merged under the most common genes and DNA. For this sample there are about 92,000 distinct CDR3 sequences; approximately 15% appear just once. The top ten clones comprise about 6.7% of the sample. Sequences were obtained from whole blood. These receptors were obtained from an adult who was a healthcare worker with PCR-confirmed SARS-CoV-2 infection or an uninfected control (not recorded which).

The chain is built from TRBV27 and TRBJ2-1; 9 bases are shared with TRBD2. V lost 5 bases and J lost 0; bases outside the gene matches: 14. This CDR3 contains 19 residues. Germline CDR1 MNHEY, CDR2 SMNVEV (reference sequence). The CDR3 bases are TGTGCCAGCAGTCTTGGACTAGCGTCCGTTAAAAGCTCCTACAATGAGCAGTTCTTC. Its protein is CASSLGLASVKSSYNEQFF.

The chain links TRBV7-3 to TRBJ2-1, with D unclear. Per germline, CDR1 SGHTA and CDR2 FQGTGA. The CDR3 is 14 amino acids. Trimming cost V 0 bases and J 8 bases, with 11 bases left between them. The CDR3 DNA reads TGTGCCAGCAGCTTAACCCCCGGAGTGGATGAGCAGTTCTTC. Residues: CASSLTPGVDEQFF.

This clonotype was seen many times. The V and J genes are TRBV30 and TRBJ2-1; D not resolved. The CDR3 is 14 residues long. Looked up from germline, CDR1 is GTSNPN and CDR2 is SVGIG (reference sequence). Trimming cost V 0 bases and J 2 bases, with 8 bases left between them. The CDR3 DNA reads TGTGCCTGGAGTGTACGGTCTGCCTACAATGAGCAGTTCTTC. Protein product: CAWSVRSAYNEQFF.

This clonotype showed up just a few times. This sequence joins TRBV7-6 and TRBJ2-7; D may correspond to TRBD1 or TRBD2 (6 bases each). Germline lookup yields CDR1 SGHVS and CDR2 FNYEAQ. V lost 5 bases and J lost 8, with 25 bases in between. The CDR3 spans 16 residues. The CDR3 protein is CASSRNAGTGATKQYF. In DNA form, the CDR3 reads TGTGCCAGCAGCCGCAACGCCGGGACGGGGGCTACGAAGCAGTACTTC.

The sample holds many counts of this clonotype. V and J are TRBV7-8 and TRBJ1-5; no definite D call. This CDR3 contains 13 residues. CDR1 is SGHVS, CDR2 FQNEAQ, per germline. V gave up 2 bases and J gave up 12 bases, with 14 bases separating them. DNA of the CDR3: TGTGCCAGCAGCTTACAGGCAGCCAATCTCCAGCATTTT. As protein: CASSLQAANLQHF.

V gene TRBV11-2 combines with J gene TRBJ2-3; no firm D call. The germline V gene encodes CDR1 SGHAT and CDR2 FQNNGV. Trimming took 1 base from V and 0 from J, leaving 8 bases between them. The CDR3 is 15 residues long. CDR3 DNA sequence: TGTGCCAGCAGCTTAGGAGTCCGTAGCACAGATACGCAGTATTTT. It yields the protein CASSLGVRSTDTQYF.

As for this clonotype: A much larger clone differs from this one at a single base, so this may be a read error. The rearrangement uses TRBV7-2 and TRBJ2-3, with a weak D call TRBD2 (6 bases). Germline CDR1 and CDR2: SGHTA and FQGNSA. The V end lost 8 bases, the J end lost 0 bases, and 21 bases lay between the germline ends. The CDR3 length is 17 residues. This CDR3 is CASCTSRRPSSTDTQYF. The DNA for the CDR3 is TGTGCCAGCTGTACTAGCAGGAGGCCCTCTAGCACAGATACGCAGTATTTT.

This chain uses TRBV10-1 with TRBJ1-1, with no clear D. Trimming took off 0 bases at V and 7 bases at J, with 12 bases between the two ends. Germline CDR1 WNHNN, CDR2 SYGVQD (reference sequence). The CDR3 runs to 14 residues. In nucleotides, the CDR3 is TGCGCCAGCAGTGAGTCAAGAGGGAGAGGTGAAGCTTTCTTT. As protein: CASSESRGRGEAFF.

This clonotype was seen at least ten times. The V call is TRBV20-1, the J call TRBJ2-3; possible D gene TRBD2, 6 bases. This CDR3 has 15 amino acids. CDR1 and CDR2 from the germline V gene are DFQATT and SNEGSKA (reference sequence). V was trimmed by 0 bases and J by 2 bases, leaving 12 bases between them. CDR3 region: CSARDDGGATDTQYF. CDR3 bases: TGCAGTGCTAGAGACGATGGCGGGGCCACAGATACGCAGTATTTT.

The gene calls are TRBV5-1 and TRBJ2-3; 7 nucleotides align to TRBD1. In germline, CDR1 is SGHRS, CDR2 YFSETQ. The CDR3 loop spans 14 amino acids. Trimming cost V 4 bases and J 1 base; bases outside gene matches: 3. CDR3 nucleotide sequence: TGCGCCAGCAGCGCCGGACAGGGCACAGATACGCAGTATTTT. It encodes CASSAGQGTDTQYF. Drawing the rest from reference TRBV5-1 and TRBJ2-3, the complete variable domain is KAGVTQTPRYLIKTRGQQVTLSCSPISGHRSVSWYQQTPGQGLQFLFEYFSETQRNKGNFPGRFSGRQFSNSRSEMNVSTLELGDSALYLCASSAGQGTDTQYFGPGTRLTVL.

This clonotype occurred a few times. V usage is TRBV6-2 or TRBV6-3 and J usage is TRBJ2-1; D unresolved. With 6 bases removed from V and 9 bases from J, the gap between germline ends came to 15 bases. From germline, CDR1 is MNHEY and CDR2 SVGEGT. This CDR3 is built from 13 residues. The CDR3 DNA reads TGTGCCAGCAGCCTCCCCCCTGACTCTGAGCAGTTCTTC. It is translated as CASSLPPDSEQFF.

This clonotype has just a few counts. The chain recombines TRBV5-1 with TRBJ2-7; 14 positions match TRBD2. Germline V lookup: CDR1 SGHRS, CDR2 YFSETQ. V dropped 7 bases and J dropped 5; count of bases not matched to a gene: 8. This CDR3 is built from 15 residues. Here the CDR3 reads CASASGLAGENEQYF. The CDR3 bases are TGCGCCAGCGCATCGGGACTAGCGGGAGAGAACGAGCAGTACTTC.

The CDR3 protein is CSVDRGDYGYTF. In DNA, the CDR3 is TGCAGCGTAGACAGGGGGGACTATGGCTACACCTTC. V is TRBV29-1 and J is TRBJ1-2, with 9 bases identical to TRBD1. The CDR3 runs 12 residues. The germline gives CDR1 SQVTM, CDR2 ANQGSEA. Trimming at V came to 6 bases and at J to 3 bases, leaving 2 bases not matched to a gene.

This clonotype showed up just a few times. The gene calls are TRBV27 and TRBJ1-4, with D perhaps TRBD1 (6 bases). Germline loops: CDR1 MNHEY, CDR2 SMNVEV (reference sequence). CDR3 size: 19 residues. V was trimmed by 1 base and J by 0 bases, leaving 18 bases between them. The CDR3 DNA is TGTGCCAGCAGTTTATGGGGGCCCGCGGCCGGGACAACTAATGAAAAACTGTTTTTT. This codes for CASSLWGPAAGTTNEKLFF.

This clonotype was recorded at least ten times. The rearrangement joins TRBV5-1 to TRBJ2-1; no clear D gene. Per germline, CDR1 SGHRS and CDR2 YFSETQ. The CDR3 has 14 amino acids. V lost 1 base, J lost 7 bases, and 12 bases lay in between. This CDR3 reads CASSLNPTGNEQFF. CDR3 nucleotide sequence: TGCGCCAGCAGCTTGAACCCAACCGGAAATGAGCAGTTCTTC. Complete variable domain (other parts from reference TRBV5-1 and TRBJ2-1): KAGVTQTPRYLIKTRGQQVTLSCSPISGHRSVSWYQQTPGQGLQFLFEYFSETQRNKGNFPGRFSGRQFSNSRSEMNVSTLELGDSALYLCASSLNPTGNEQFFGPGTRLTVL.